The clone carrying this T cell receptor beta chain turned up a few times. Its target is unknown. Two oligonucleotides, mixed equimolar, formed the beta constant-region primer covering TRBC1 and TRBC2. The ligated cDNA underwent four PCR rounds using SP2 and nested alpha and beta constant-region primers. Via MiXCR, TCRdb re-called the UMI-ligation and nested PCR reads, giving one row per CDR3 protein. Of around 100,000 distinct CDR3 sequences in the sample, about 14% were seen once. The data were obtained in a study of naive and memory T cell subsets. V dropped 1 base and J dropped 8 bases, with 18 bases sitting between them. The CDR3 contains 16 residues. Looked up from germline, CDR1 is LNHNV and CDR2 is YYDKDF (reference sequence). Study observations and caveats: Activation and differentiation may alter RNA-based TCR counts. Possibly reflecting memory cells re-expressing CD45RA, a few larger clonotypes occurred in naive repertoires, especially CD8.

After CD4 positive bead selection, the CD4-negative fraction gave CD8 T cells. Cells stained for CD3, CD4, CD8, CD45RA, CD27 and viability were sorted into four CD45RA/CD27 subsets. Input material: naive CD8+ T cells from blood. The V and J genes are TRBV15 and TRBJ2-1, with D perhaps matching TRBD1 (7 bases). The receptor's source is a human donor in good health. CDR3 in amino acids: CATSRGVAGGGHEQFF. CDR3 bases: TGTGCCACCAGCAGAGGAGTGGCAGGAGGGGGCCATGAGCAGTTCTTC.